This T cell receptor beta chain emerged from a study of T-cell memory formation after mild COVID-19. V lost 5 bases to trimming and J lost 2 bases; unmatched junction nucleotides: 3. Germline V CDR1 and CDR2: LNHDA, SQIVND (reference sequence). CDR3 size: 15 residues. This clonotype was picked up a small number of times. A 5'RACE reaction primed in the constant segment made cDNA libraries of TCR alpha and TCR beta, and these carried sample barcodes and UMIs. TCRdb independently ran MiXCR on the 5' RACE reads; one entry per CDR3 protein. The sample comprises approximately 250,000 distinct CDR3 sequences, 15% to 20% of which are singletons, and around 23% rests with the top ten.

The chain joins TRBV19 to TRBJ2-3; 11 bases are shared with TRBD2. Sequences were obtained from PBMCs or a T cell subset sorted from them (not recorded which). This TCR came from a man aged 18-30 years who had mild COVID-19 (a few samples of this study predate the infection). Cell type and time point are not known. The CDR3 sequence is CASSLTSGDTDTQYF. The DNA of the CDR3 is TGTGCCAGTAGTTTGACTAGCGGGGACACAGATACGCAGTATTTT.